This record looks at one T cell receptor beta chain sequence and its context. This sample is drawn from a study of T cell clones after liver transplantation. This CDR3 contains 16 residues. Per the germline V gene, CDR1 is SGHVS and CDR2 is FQNEAQ. Deletions cut 1 base from V and 0 bases from J, with 11 bases between. Data came from immunoSEQ multiplex PCR; TCRdb stores just in-frame clones and leaves some out. Of 50,000 to 70,000 clones in the sample, about 71% were seen once. The material sequenced was CD4+ T cells from blood, taken at the approximately 16-month timepoint. V is TRBV7-8 and J is TRBJ2-3, with D tentatively TRBD2 (6 bases). The receptor was derived from a human patient who received a liver transplant. Some T cells may be supplied by the graft donor. CDR3 coding DNA: TGTGCCAGCAGCTTAGGGCTAGCGCAAAGCACAGATACGCAGTATTTT. It yields the protein CASSLGLAQSTDTQYF.